This TCR beta chain was retrieved from a study of blood T cell repertoires in COVID-19. In the study overall: Italy, Spain and the United States were the sources of the convalescent and acute COVID-19 samples. T cells, B-cell-depleted T cells, or PBMCs supplied cDNA or gDNA.

Source study methods: Reference gene primer amplification yielded estimated nucleated cell counts. The protocol was immunoSEQ multiplex PCR, while the TCRdb copy is restricted to in-frame clones and leaves out a portion. That table supplies the V and J calls and clone size; D and trimming were determined from the DNA. The repertoire holds fewer than 250,000 clones, with approximately 86% as singletons. A note on this clone: In the same sample, other DNA sequences code for this CDR3.

CDR1 KGHSH and CDR2 LQKENI come from the germline V gene. This CDR3 has 13 amino acids. V lost 2 bases and J 5 bases, leaving 9 bases between the germline ends. The sequenced material came from peripheral blood. The receptor was isolated from a woman aged 60-70 years with active or convalescent COVID-19. The chain combines TRBV18 with TRBJ1-1; D might be TRBD1 (6 bases). The CDR3 protein is CASSPGQGTEAFF. CDR3 coding DNA: TGTGCCAGCTCACCAGGCCAGGGGACTGAAGCTTTCTTT.